Detailed here is one T cell receptor beta chain. Its antigen is unknown. Use of 60 Vbeta and 13 Jbeta primers characterized the PCR. Measured with immunoSEQ multiplex PCR; TCRdb has only the in-frame clones, and not every one. The profile shows under 300,000 clones, roughly two thirds of them singletons. This specimen comes from a study of cytomegalovirus exposure and HLA in healthy donors. Study overall: Roughly 85 million unique TCRs from HLA-typed donors made up an early data release. Regarding the study as a whole: Some V segments (TRBV6-2 and TRBV6-3 among them) were excluded as indistinguishable.

V was shortened by 0 bases and J by 6 bases, with 14 bases between the two germline ends. CDR1 and CDR2 (germline): MNHEY, SMNVEV (reference sequence). CDR3 length: 15 amino acids. Sequenced sample: PBMCs. The sequence was obtained from a female donor in good health and CMV-seronegative. J is TRBJ1-1 and V is TRBV27; tentatively, D is TRBD1 (6 bases). In DNA, the CDR3 is TGTGCCAGCAGTTTATCCGCCGGGGGGGGCGCTGAAGCTTTCTTT. This gives the protein CASSLSAGGGAEAFF.